The 30 T cell receptor beta chains below were found in one sample sequenced in a study of cytomegalovirus exposure and HLA in healthy donors. TCRdb's table, derived via immunoSEQ multiplex PCR, lists solely in-frame clones and lacks some. The repertoire includes roughly 50,000 clones, 75% to 95% of them detected once, and more than 2.5% sits in the top ten. Sequencing was performed on PBMCs. The receptor source for this set is a man younger than 35 in good health and CMV-seronegative.

The V gene is TRBV7-3, the J gene TRBJ2-3; 11 bases agree with TRBD2. CDR1 is SGHTA, CDR2 FQGTGA, per germline. V lost 5 bases to trimming and J lost 5 bases; unmatched junction nucleotides: 3. The CDR3 consists of 14 residues. Written as DNA, the CDR3 is TGTGCCAGCAGCCCTACTAGCGGGAGAGATACGCAGTATTTT. Amino acid sequence: CASSPTSGRDTQYF.

The chain recombines TRBV15 with TRBJ1-1, with a possible D match to TRBD1 (5 bases). CDR1 is LNHNV and CDR2 is YYDKDF in the germline V gene (reference sequence). This CDR3 is built from 14 residues. Trimming took 0 bases from V and 2 from J, leaving 7 bases between them. CDR3 loop: CATSREGGNTEAFF. CDR3 coding DNA: TGTGCCACCAGCAGAGAGGGGGGAAACACTGAAGCTTTCTTT.

J is TRBJ1-2 and V is TRBV6-1; D possibly corresponds to TRBD1 (5 bases). The CDR3 loop spans 12 amino acids. V was clipped by 2 bases and J by 12 bases, with 13 bases between them. Germline V lookup: CDR1 MNHNS, CDR2 SASEGT. The chain's CDR3 is CASSEWGTSHTF. CDR3 sequence (DNA): TGTGCCAGCAGTGAATGGGGCACCTCACACACCTTC.

V is TRBV19 and J is TRBJ2-7; 10 bases fit TRBD1. Per the germline V gene, CDR1 is LNHDA and CDR2 is SQIVND (reference sequence). V lost 2 bases to trimming and J lost 2 bases; unmatched junction nucleotides: 3. CDR3 length: 15 residues. CDR3 sequence: CASSIYGTGAYEQYF. CDR3 DNA sequence: TGTGCCAGTAGTATATACGGGACAGGGGCCTACGAGCAGTACTTC.

The chain carries TRBV5-1 and TRBJ2-3; D unclear. V lost 2 bases and J 2 bases, leaving 3 bases between the germline ends. The CDR3 runs 12 residues. Germline CDR1 and CDR2: SGHRS and YFSETQ. CDR3 bases: TGCGCCAGCAGCTTAGCCACAGATACGCAGTATTTT. The encoded protein is CASSLATDTQYF.

The chain is built from TRBV6-4 and TRBJ2-2, with 9 bases that match TRBD1. Germline CDR1 is MRHNA and CDR2 is SNTAGT. V shed 6 bases, J shed 5 bases, and the junction held 1 base outside the gene matches. This CDR3 spans 13 amino acids. CDR3 region: CASSGQGTGELFF. The CDR3 DNA is TGTGCCAGCAGCGGACAGGGGACCGGGGAGCTGTTTTTT.

This rearrangement joins TRBV9 to TRBJ2-6; the D is unclear. Per the germline V gene, CDR1 is SGDLS and CDR2 is YYNGEE. V lost 2 bases and J 0 bases, leaving 6 bases between the germline ends. The CDR3 runs 15 residues. Here the CDR3 DNA reads TGTGCCAGCAGCGTGTCTACCTCTGGGGCCAACGTCCTGACTTTC. This codes for CASSVSTSGANVLTF.

This clone was seen once. This chain uses TRBV6-1 with TRBJ1-5; 7 bases line up with TRBD1. This CDR3 is 13 amino acids long. The V gene's germline CDR1 is MNHNS and CDR2 SASEGT. The V and J ends lost 7 bases and 7 bases, in that order; junction bases with no gene match: 7. The CDR3 region has the DNA TGTGCCAGCACTCAGACAGGGTGGCAGCCCCAGCATTTT. Residues: CASTQTGWQPQHF.

The CDR3 region has the DNA TGTGCCAGTAGTATGGTGGAGGCTAGCTTTTCCTACAATGAGCAGTTCTTC. It is translated as CASSMVEASFSYNEQFF. The rearrangement links TRBV19 to TRBJ2-1, with D possibly being TRBD2 (5 bases). Germline CDR1 is LNHDA and CDR2 is SQIVND (reference sequence). The V end lost 3 bases, the J end lost 1 base, and 16 bases lay between the germline ends. This CDR3 is built from 17 residues.

The gene calls are TRBV5-4 and TRBJ2-5, with 7 bases that match TRBD2. This CDR3 contains 13 residues. Germline CDR1 SGHNT, CDR2 YYREEE (reference sequence). Trimming at V came to 4 bases and at J to 5 bases, leaving 5 bases not matched to a gene. The CDR3: CASSGAGGETQYF. The CDR3 DNA reads TGTGCCAGCAGCGGCGCCGGGGGGGAGACCCAGTACTTC.

This chain joins TRBV29-1 and TRBJ2-3; D is possibly TRBD1 (6 bases). The CDR3 totals 16 residues. From germline, CDR1 is SQVTM and CDR2 ANQGSEA. The V end lost 2 bases, the J end lost 0 bases, and 15 bases lay between the germline ends. For the CDR3, the DNA is TGCAGCGTTGAAAGTAGAAACAGGGACAGCACAGATACGCAGTATTTT. This codes for CSVESRNRDSTDTQYF.

The V call is TRBV5-1, the J call TRBJ1-3; 7 nucleotides line up with TRBD1. Unmatched junction bases numbered 9, after V lost 0 bases and J lost 3 bases. This CDR3 is 17 amino acids long. Germline CDR1 SGHRS, CDR2 YFSETQ. CDR3 DNA: TGCGCCAGCAGCTTGGATGAGGGGACAGTCTTTGGAAACACCATATATTTT. Protein product: CASSLDEGTVFGNTIYF.

The chain combines TRBV6-5 with TRBJ2-3, with 9 bases matching TRBD2. The junction had 5 bases not matched to a gene; V was cut back by 4 bases and J by 0 bases. The germline V gene encodes CDR1 MNHEY and CDR2 SVGAGI. This CDR3 spans 16 amino acids. DNA of the CDR3: TGTGCCAGCAGTTTCACTCTAGCGGGGAGCACAGATACGCAGTATTTT. Protein sequence: CASSFTLAGSTDTQYF.

V and J are TRBV18 and TRBJ2-1; 7 nucleotides agree with TRBD2. J gave up 7 bases and V 2 bases, and 8 bases lay outside the gene matches. The CDR3 is 15 residues long. The V gene's germline CDR1 is KGHSH and CDR2 LQKENI. The CDR3, as DNA: TGTGCCAGCTCACCATACGCGGGAGAAGGAAATGAGCAGTTCTTC. This sequence encodes CASSPYAGEGNEQFF.

Judged by abundance, this clone is large (0.1 to 1%). The chain recombines TRBV29-1 with TRBJ2-1; 7 bases align to TRBD2. Trimming took 3 bases from V and 7 from J; bases not matched to a gene: 6. Germline lookup yields CDR1 SQVTM and CDR2 ANQGSEA. The CDR3 is made up of 13 amino acids. In nucleotides, the CDR3 is TGCAGCGTTGATATGGGTAGCGGGAATGAGCAGTTCTTC. Protein: CSVDMGSGNEQFF.

This clone was picked up a small number of times. The chain carries TRBV4-1 and TRBJ2-1; D perhaps matches TRBD2 (6 bases). The V gene lost 2 bases and the J gene lost 7 bases, with 15 bases spanning the gap. The germline V gene has CDR1 MGHRA and CDR2 YSYEKL. CDR3 length: 15 residues. CDR3 nucleotide sequence: TGCGCCAGCAGCCAACCGGCGGCGGGATCAAATGAGCAGTTCTTC. Translating it yields CASSQPAAGSNEQFF.

V gene TRBV5-1 combines with J gene TRBJ2-3; 7 bases agree with TRBD1. The V gene end was trimmed by 0 bases and the J gene end by 4 bases; junction bases not matched to a gene: 2. This CDR3 contains 14 residues. The germline CDR1 and CDR2 sequences are SGHRS and YFSETQ. CDR3 loop: CASSLGQGPDTQYF. Here the CDR3 DNA reads TGCGCCAGCAGCTTGGGACAGGGCCCAGATACGCAGTATTTT.

This sequence joins TRBV7-9 and TRBJ2-7; no definite D call. The CDR3 consists of 15 residues. V was shortened by 5 bases and J by 0 bases, with 14 bases between the two germline ends. From germline, CDR1 is SEHNR and CDR2 FQNEAQ (reference sequence). Here the CDR3 DNA reads TGTGCCAGCAGCCCCGCCCCCAGACTCTCCTACGAGCAGTACTTC. It is translated as CASSPAPRLSYEQYF.

The chain carries TRBV6-1 and TRBJ1-1; the D gene is possibly TRBD1 (5 bases). V was shortened by 2 bases and J by 5 bases, with 12 bases between the two germline ends. The CDR3 is 14 residues long. Germline CDR1 MNHNS, CDR2 SASEGT. The CDR3 reads CASSEKAGWTEAFF. Here the CDR3 DNA reads TGTGCCAGCAGTGAAAAGGCAGGGTGGACTGAAGCTTTCTTT.

The V gene is TRBV6-5, the J gene TRBJ2-5, with 8 positions matching TRBD1. Germline CDR1 and CDR2: MNHEY and SVGAGI. The CDR3 extends over 12 amino acids. V shed 7 bases and J 9 bases; nucleotides not matched to a gene: 7. In nucleotides, the CDR3 is TGTGCCAGCATCATACAGGGGGGACCCCAGTACTTC. This sequence encodes CASIIQGGPQYF.

The rearrangement uses TRBV21-1 and TRBJ1-5; no DNA check was done on the table's D call, TRBD1. TRBV21-1 is given as a pseudogene. This CDR3 has 15 residues. The CDR3 bases are TGTGCCAGCAGCAAAGGGCAGGGGGCTGATCAGCCCCAGCATTTT. It encodes CASSKGQGADQPQHF.

The gene calls are TRBV6-6 and TRBJ2-7, with 9 nucleotides matching TRBD2. Germline V gives CDR1 MNHNY, CDR2 SVGAGI (reference sequence). This CDR3 is built from 16 residues. The V gene end was trimmed by 7 bases and the J gene end by 6 bases; junction bases not matched to a gene: 16. The CDR3 region is CASKTIRRLADSEQYF. CDR3 bases: TGTGCCAGCAAGACCATCCGAAGACTAGCGGACTCCGAGCAGTACTTC.

The genes are TRBV4-1 and TRBJ2-1, with D possibly TRBD1 on 5 matching bases. Trimming left V 3 bases short and J 5 bases short, with 20 bases between. Germline CDR1 is MGHRA and CDR2 is YSYEKL. This CDR3 region has 17 residues. The CDR3 sequence is CASSHVGLGGLDNEQFF. In DNA form, the CDR3 reads TGCGCCAGCAGCCACGTGGGGCTTGGCGGATTAGACAATGAGCAGTTCTTC.

This chain connects TRBV29-1 to TRBJ2-1, with D possibly TRBD2 on 6 matching bases. This CDR3 is built from 14 residues. The germline V gene has CDR1 SQVTM and CDR2 ANQGSEA. V shed 1 base and J shed 0 bases, with 7 bases lying between them. CDR3 in DNA: TGCAGCGTTGAAGCCGGGAGCTCCTACAATGAGCAGTTCTTC. Protein: CSVEAGSSYNEQFF.

J is TRBJ2-5 and V is TRBV5-1; 10 bases line up with TRBD2. The V and J ends lost 1 base and 1 base, in that order; junction bases with no gene match: 4. Germline V lookup: CDR1 SGHRS, CDR2 YFSETQ. The CDR3 has 16 residues. CDR3 bases: TGCGCCAGCAGCTTGTTGACTAGCGGGTTCCAAGAGACCCAGTACTTC. Translated, it gives CASSLLTSGFQETQYF. Using reference TRBV5-1 and TRBJ2-5 for the parts outside the CDR3, the full variable domain is KAGVTQTPRYLIKTRGQQVTLSCSPISGHRSVSWYQQTPGQGLQFLFEYFSETQRNKGNFPGRFSGRQFSNSRSEMNVSTLELGDSALYLCASSLLTSGFQETQYFGPGTRLLVL.

V and J are TRBV7-3 and TRBJ2-3; tentatively, D is TRBD2 (5 bases). The V end lost 5 bases, the J end lost 2 bases, and 14 bases lay between the germline ends. The V gene's germline CDR1 is SGHTA and CDR2 FQGTGA. The length of the CDR3 is 15 residues. CDR3 nucleotide sequence: TGTGCCAGCAGCCCCCACGGCGGGTACACAGATACGCAGTATTTT. Translation gives CASSPHGGYTDTQYF.

The chain has TRBV5-8 and TRBJ2-3; 9 nucleotides match TRBD1. Looked up from germline, CDR1 is SGHTS and CDR2 is YDEGEE. The junction had 9 bases not matched to a gene; V was cut back by 5 bases and J by 2 bases. CDR3 size: 16 residues. CDR3 in amino acids: CASRTGTGHFTDTQYF. Written as DNA, the CDR3 is TGTGCCAGCAGAACCGGGACAGGGCACTTCACAGATACGCAGTATTTT.

The chain has TRBV2 and TRBJ1-4; a possible D gene is TRBD1 (6 bases). Germline lookup yields CDR1 SNHLY and CDR2 FYNNEI. Trimming left V 2 bases short and J 8 bases short, with 9 bases between. There are 13 residues in the CDR3. The CDR3 DNA follows: TGTGCCAGCAGTGAATGGGACAAAGAAAAACTGTTTTTT. Translated: CASSEWDKEKLFF.

V is TRBV5-4 and J is TRBJ2-1; TRBD2 agrees at 14 bases. CDR3 length: 15 residues. The V gene end was trimmed by 7 bases and the J gene end by 8 bases; junction bases not matched to a gene: 8. Looked up from germline, CDR1 is SGHNT and CDR2 is YYREEE (reference sequence). The CDR3 loop is CASRLAGGPKDEQFF. For the CDR3, the DNA is TGTGCCAGCCGACTAGCGGGAGGGCCTAAAGATGAGCAGTTCTTC.

The chain combines TRBV11-1 with TRBJ2-1, with D possibly TRBD2 on 6 matching bases. This CDR3 has 14 residues. Germline CDR1 and CDR2: SGHAT and FQDESV (reference sequence). The V gene lost 5 bases and the J gene lost 6 bases, with 14 bases spanning the gap. CDR3 sequence (DNA): TGTGCCAGCAGCCGTGGCGGGAATCGCAATGAGCAGTTCTTC. It yields the protein CASSRGGNRNEQFF.